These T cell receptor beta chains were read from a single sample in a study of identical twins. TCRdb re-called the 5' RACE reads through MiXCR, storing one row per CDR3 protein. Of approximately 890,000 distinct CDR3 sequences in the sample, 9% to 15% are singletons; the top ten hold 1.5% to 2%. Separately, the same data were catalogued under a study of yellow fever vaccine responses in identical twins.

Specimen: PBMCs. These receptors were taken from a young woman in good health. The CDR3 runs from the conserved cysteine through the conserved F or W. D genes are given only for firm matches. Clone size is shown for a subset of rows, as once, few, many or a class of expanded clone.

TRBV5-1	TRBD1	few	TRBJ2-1	TGCGCCAGCAGCCCCCCGGACAGGGGACTATACAATGAGCAGTTCTTC	CASSPPDRGLYNEQFF
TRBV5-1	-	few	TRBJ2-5	TGCGCCAGCAGCTATTTAGTAACCCAAGAGACCCAGTACTTC	CASSYLVTQETQYF
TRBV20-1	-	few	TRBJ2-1	TGCAGTGCTAGAGACGGACAGAGGGGGTCAAATGAGCAGTTCTTC	CSARDGQRGSNEQFF
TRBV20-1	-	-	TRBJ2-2	TGCAGTGCTAGAGAGCCTTTTACTTCGAACACCGGGGAGCTGTTTTTT	CSAREPFTSNTGELFF
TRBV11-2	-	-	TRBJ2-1	TGTGCCAGCAGCTTAGGCGGACAGAGCTCCTACAATGAGCAGTTCTTC	CASSLGGQSSYNEQFF
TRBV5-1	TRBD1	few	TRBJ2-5	TGCGCCAGCAGCAAAAGGACAGGCCAAGAGACCCAGTACTTC	CASSKRTGQETQYF
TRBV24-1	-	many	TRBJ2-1	TGTGCCACCAGTGATGGAACAGGGAGGGGTGAGCAGTTCTTC	CATSDGTGRGEQFF
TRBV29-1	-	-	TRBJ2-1	TGCAGCGTTGGGTTTCAGGCAGGGGCCAGTGAGCAGTTCTTC	CSVGFQAGASEQFF
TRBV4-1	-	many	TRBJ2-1	TGTGCCAGCAGCCACCGGAATGAGCAGTTCTTC	CASSHRNEQFF
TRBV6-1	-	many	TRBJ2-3	TGTGCCAGCACTGGTTCACTTTCTAGTGCAGATACGCAGTATTTT	CASTGSLSSADTQYF
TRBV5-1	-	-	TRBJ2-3	TGCGCCAGCAGCTTGGGGCAGCACACAGATACGCAGTATTTT	CASSLGQHTDTQYF
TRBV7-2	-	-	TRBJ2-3	TGTGCCAGCAGCTTAAGCGGAGTGGGGGGAGATACGCAGTATTTT	CASSLSGVGGDTQYF
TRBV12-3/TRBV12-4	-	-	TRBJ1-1	TGTGCCAGCAGTTTATTTGTCGCTGAAGCTTTCTTT	CASSLFVAEAFF
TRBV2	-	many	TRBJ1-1	TGTGCCAGCAGGACACAGGGTGGGAACACTGAAGCTTTCTTT	CASRTQGGNTEAFF
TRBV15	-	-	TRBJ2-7	TGTGCCACCAGCAGAGCAGGGATGGCTTACGAGCAGTACTTC	CATSRAGMAYEQYF
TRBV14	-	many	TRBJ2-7	TGTGCCAGCAGCCTAGTCAGGGCCCACGAGCAGTACTTC	CASSLVRAHEQYF
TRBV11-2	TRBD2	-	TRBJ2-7	TGTGCCAGCAGCTTAGTAGCGGGAGGGCCGGGGGAGCAGTACTTC	CASSLVAGGPGEQYF
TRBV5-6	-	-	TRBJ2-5	TGTGCCAGCAGTAGGAATAAGACCCAGTACTTC	CASSRNKTQYF
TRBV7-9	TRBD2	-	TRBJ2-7	TGTGCCAGCAGCTTAGCGGCTAGCGGGAGCTCCGAGCAGTACTTC	CASSLAASGSSEQYF
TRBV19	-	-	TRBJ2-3	TGTGCCAGTAGTATTGCTATACACAGGCCAGATACGCAGTATTTT	CASSIAIHRPDTQYF
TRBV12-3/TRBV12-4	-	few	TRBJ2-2	TGTGCCAGCAGTTTTTCGGGCGCGGCGGAAAACGCGAACACCGGGGAGCTGTTTTTT	CASSFSGAAENANTGELFF
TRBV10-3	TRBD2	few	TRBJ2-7	TGTGCCATCAGTGATTTTGTAGGTAGCGGGAGTTTATCCTACGAGCAGTACTTC	CAISDFVGSGSLSYEQYF
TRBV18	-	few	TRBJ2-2	TGTGCCAGCTCACCGGTCCCGGAGCAGGTCGGGGAGCTGTTTTTT	CASSPVPEQVGELFF
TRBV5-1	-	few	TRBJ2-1	TGCGCCAGCAGGCAGGGAATTTTAGGGGAGTTCTTC	CASRQGILGEFF
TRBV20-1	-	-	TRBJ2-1	TGCAGTGCTAGAGATAGACGGCGGAGCTCCTACAATGAGCAGTTCTTC	CSARDRRRSSYNEQFF
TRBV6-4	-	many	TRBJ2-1	TGTGCCAGCAGTGGTTCTGGGGTGAGTGAGCAGTTCTTC	CASSGSGVSEQFF
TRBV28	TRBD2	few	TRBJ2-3	TGTGCCAGCAACCTCCCCGGGGGGGAGGGAGATACGCAGTATTTT	CASNLPGGEGDTQYF
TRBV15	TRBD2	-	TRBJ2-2	TGTGCCACCAGCAGAGATCGGGAGGGCAACACCGGGGAGCTGTTTTTT	CATSRDREGNTGELFF
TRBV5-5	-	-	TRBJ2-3	TGTGCCAGCAGCAGATCGGACAAAGATACGCAGTATTTT	CASSRSDKDTQYF
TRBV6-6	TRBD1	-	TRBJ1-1	TGTGCCAGCAGTAAGACAGGGGGAGCTTTCTTT	CASSKTGGAFF
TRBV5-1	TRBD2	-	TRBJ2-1	TGCGCCAGCAGCCATCGGACTAGCGGGGGAAGCTCCTACAATGAGCAGTTCTTC	CASSHRTSGGSSYNEQFF
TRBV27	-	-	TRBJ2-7	TGTGCCAGCAGGCCTAACCGAAACCTAATAGCAGCCGAGCAGTACTTC	CASRPNRNLIAAEQYF
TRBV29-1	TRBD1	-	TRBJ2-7	TGCAGCGGTGGGACAGGGGGTGGCTACGAGCAGTACTTC	CSGGTGGGYEQYF
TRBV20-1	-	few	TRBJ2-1	TGCAGTGCTAGTTCTCTACACAATGAGCAGTTCTTC	CSASSLHNEQFF
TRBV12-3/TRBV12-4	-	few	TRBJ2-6	TGTGCCAGCGGGCGGGACGGGGAACGCTCTGGGGCCAACGTCCTGACTTTC	CASGRDGERSGANVLTF
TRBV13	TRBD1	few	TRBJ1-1	TGTGCCAGCAGCTCAGGGGGCCGGGGTGAAGCTTTCTTT	CASSSGGRGEAFF
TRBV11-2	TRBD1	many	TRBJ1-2	TGTGCCAGCAGCCCCGGGACAGGGAAAGGCTACACCTTC	CASSPGTGKGYTF
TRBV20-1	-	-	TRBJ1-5	TGCAGTGCTAGTACGGGGGACAATCAGCCCCAGCATTTT	CSASTGDNQPQHF
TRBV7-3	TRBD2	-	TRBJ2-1	TGTGCCAGCAGCTTAACGTTGTCTAGCGGGATGAATGAGCAGTTCTTC	CASSLTLSSGMNEQFF
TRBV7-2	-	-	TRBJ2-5	TGTGCCAGCAGCTTAGGAGCATCCTTGGAGACCCAGTACTTC	CASSLGASLETQYF
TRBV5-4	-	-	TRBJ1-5	TGTGCCAGCAGCTTTTTGCGACAAATCAATCAGCCCCAGCATTTT	CASSFLRQINQPQHF
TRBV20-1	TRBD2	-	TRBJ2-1	TGCAGTGCTAGGGTCCACCGACTAGCGGGAACCTACAATGAGCAGTTCTTC	CSARVHRLAGTYNEQFF
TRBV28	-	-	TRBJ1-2	TGTGCCAGCAGTAACGGGGACGGGACTCTATATGGCTACACCTTC	CASSNGDGTLYGYTF
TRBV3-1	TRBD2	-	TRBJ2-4	TGTGCCAGCAGCCAAGATCTGGGCGGGAGAAACATTCAGTACTTC	CASSQDLGGRNIQYF
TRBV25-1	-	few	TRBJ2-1	TGTGCCAGCAGTGAATATCTGAACAATGAGCAGTTCTTC	CASSEYLNNEQFF
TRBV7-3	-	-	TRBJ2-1	TGTGCCAGCAGCCCTAAATTACGTGGAGAGCAGTTCTTC	CASSPKLRGEQFF
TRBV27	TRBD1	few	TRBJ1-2	TGTGCCAGCAGGACCGACAGGGTAGAAGGCTACACCTTC	CASRTDRVEGYTF
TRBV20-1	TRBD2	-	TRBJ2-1	TGCAGTGCTAGAATAGCGGGGTCTATTATCGGTGAGCAGTTCTTC	CSARIAGSIIGEQFF
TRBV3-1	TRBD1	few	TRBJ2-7	TGTGCCAGCAGCCACTGGACAGGGGGCTACGAGCAGTACTTC	CASSHWTGGYEQYF
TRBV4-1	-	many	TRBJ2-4	TGCGCCAGCAGCCAGCCGCGGGGCAAAAACATTCAGTACTTC	CASSQPRGKNIQYF
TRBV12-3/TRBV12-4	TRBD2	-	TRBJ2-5	TGTGCCAGCAGTTTAGGTTGGGCGGGCGGTGCGGGAGCTTCCGAGACCCAGTACTTC	CASSLGWAGGAGASETQYF
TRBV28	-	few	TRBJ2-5	TGTGCCAGCATCCCCGACAAGGAAATGGAGACCCAGTACTTC	CASIPDKEMETQYF
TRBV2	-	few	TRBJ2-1	TGTGCCAGCAGTGCCGGGCCCAACAATGAGCAGTTCTTC	CASSAGPNNEQFF
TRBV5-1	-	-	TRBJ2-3	TGCGCCAGCAGCTTGGGGAGGGACTCGCCCACAGATACGCAGTATTTT	CASSLGRDSPTDTQYF
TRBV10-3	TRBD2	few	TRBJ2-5	TGTGCCATCAGTAGCGGGGGGGCCCAAGAGACCCAGTACTTC	CAISSGGAQETQYF
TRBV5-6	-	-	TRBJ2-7	TGTGCCAGCAGCTTGGGGCAGGGGCTGAACGAGCAGTACTTC	CASSLGQGLNEQYF
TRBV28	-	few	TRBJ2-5	TGTGCCAGCAGTTCCCTAGCGAAAGAGACCCAGTACTTC	CASSSLAKETQYF
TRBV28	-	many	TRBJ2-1	TGTGCCAGCAGTTCCCACGGGGGCAACAATGAGCAGTTCTTC	CASSSHGGNNEQFF